The T cell receptor (beta chain) under discussion was sequenced for a study of OX40 agonist ivuxolimab in advanced cancers. Trimming took 5 bases from V and 7 from J; bases not matched to a gene: 8. The CDR3 length is 15 residues. Germline CDR1 reads SGHTA; CDR2 reads FQGNSA. The table came from immunoSEQ multiplex PCR; TCRdb's copy has only in-frame clones and leaves some out. The sample carries 70,000 to 90,000 clones, about four fifths recorded once. This chain uses TRBV7-2 with TRBJ2-1; 10 nucleotides agree with TRBD2. The starting material was CD4+ or CD8+ T cells sorted from blood, obtained in a trial of the OX40 agonist ivuxolimab. This receptor was taken from an adult with an advanced solid tumor such as melanoma, head and neck, liver or kidney cancer. The CDR3 protein is CASSPQGLAKNEQFF. The CDR3 nucleotides are TGTGCCAGCAGCCCCCAGGGACTAGCGAAAAATGAGCAGTTCTTC.